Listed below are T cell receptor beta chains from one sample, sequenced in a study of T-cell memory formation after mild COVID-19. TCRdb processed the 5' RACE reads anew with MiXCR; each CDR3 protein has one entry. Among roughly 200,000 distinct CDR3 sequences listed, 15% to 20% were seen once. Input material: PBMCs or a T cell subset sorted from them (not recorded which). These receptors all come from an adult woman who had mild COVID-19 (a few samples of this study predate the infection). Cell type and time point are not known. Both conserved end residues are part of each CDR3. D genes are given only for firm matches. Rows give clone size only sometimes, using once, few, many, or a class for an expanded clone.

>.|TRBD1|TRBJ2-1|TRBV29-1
TGCAGCGCCGCGGGACAGGGAAGCTCCTACAATGAGCAGTTCTTC
CSAAGQGSSYNEQFF
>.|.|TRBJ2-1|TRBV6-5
TGTGCCAGCAGATTAGACAGGATGTACAATGAGCAGTTCTTC
CASRLDRMYNEQFF
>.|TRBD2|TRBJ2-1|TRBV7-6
TGTGCCAGCAGCCCTAGACTAGCGGGGGGGCCATCCGAGTTCTTC
CASSPRLAGGPSEFF
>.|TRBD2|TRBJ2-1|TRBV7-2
TGTGCCAGCAGCTTATATCCGACTAGCGAAATCTACAATGAGCAGTTCTTC
CASSLYPTSEIYNEQFF
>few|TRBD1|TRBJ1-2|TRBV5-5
TGTGCCAGCAGCTTGGGACAGGGAATCTATGGCTACACCTTC
CASSLGQGIYGYTF
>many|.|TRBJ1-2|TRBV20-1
TGCAGTGCGCGTGGGCGCGACTATGGCTACACCTTC
CSARGRDYGYTF
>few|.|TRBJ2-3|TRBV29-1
TGCAGCGTTGAATGGCAGGATACGCAGTATTTT
CSVEWQDTQYF
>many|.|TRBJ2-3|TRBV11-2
TGTGCCAGCAGCTTTTCAACGATCGGGGCAGATACGCAGTATTTT
CASSFSTIGADTQYF
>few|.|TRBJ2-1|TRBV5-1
TGCGCCAGCAGCCCGGATGCGAGGGTTCGTGAGCAGTTCTTC
CASSPDARVREQFF
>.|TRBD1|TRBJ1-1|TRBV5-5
TGTGCCAGCAGCTTGGGCCGAGGGGACAGATGGAGGGGAACTGAAGCTTTCTTT
CASSLGRGDRWRGTEAFF
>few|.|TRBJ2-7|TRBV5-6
TGTGCCAGCAGCTTTTACTGGCGGGACTACGAGCAGTACTTC
CASSFYWRDYEQYF
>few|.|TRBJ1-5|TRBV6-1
TGTGCCAGCAGTGAAGGAGAGTACAGCCTGTCTAGCAATCAGCCCCAGCATTTT
CASSEGEYSLSSNQPQHF
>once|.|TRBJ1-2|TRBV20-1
TGCAGTGCGACCCCGGGGGGACCTATGGTCGGCTACACCTTC
CSATPGGPMVGYTF
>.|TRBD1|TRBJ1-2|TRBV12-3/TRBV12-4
TGTGCCAGCAGACCCGAGAGTGGGACAGGGGATGGCTACACCTTC
CASRPESGTGDGYTF
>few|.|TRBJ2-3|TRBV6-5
TGTGCCAGCAAGCCGGGACCATTCACAGATACGCAGTATTTT
CASKPGPFTDTQYF
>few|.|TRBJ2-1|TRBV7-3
TGTGCCAGCAGCTTTACCCTAGCTGCCAATGAGCAGTTCTTC
CASSFTLAANEQFF
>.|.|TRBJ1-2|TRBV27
TGTGCCAGCAGTCCACCCGGCAGGGTCGGCTATGGCTACACCTTC
CASSPPGRVGYGYTF
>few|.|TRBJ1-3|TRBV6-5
TGTGCCAGCAGTTACTCTGCCATCGGGACGGCAAGCTCTGGAAACACCATATATTTT
CASSYSAIGTASSGNTIYF
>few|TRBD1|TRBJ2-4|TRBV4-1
TGCGCCAGCAGCCAAGTGACGCGCAAGACGGGGACAGGGAACATTCAGTACTTC
CASSQVTRKTGTGNIQYF
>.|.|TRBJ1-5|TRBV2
TGTGCCAGCAGTGGGGGCCGTCATGGCAATCAGCCCCAGCATTTT
CASSGGRHGNQPQHF
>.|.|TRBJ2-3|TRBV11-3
TGTGCCAGCAGTGCGGTGCCAGGCACAGATACGCAGTATTTT
CASSAVPGTDTQYF
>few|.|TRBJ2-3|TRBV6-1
TGTGCCAGCAGTGAAGCGCTTCGTAGCACAGATACGCAGTATTTT
CASSEALRSTDTQYF
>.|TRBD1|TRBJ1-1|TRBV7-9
TGTGCCAGCAGCTTAGTAGGACAGGGTATTTTAGGGAGCACTGAAGCTTTCTTT
CASSLVGQGILGSTEAFF
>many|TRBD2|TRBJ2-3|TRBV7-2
TGTGCCAGCAGCTTAGGACTAGCGGGAGGGCCAGGGGATACGCAGTATTTT
CASSLGLAGGPGDTQYF
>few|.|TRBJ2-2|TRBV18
TGTGCAAGCTCGGGAGCAGCCTTCGGGGAGCTGTTTTTT
CASSGAAFGELFF
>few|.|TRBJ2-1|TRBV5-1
TGCGCCAGCAGCTTGGTGGTCAGTAATGAGCAGTTCTTC
CASSLVVSNEQFF
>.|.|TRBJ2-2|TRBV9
TGTGCCAGCAGCGTAGTTCCTAGGACCGGGGAGCTGTTTTTT
CASSVVPRTGELFF
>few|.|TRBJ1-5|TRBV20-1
TGCAGTGCTTTGACCTATAGCAATCAGCCCCAGCATTTT
CSALTYSNQPQHF
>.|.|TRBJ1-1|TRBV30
TGTGCCTGGAGGGACAGCCTGAACACTGAAGCTTTCTTT
CAWRDSLNTEAFF
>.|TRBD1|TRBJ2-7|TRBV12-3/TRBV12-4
TGTGCCACCCGGGACAGAGTAAGGGTCCATGCCTACGAGCAGTACTTC
CATRDRVRVHAYEQYF
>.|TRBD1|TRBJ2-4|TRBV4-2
TGTGCCAGCAGCTCCCAGGGGACAGGGTATGCCAAAAACATTCAGTACTTC
CASSSQGTGYAKNIQYF
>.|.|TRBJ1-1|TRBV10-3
TGTGCCATCAGTGAGTCAAAAGGGCAGGGCACTGAAGCTTTCTTT
CAISESKGQGTEAFF
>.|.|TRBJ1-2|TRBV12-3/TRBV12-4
TGTGCCAGCAGTTTTGGATCTTACTATGGCTACACCTTC
CASSFGSYYGYTF
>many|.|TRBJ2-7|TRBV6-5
TGTGCCAGCAGTTACTCCCCTACCAACTACGAGCAGTACTTC
CASSYSPTNYEQYF
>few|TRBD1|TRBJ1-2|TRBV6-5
TGTGCCAGCAGTACCCCACCGGGACAGGGAGCCTATGGCTACACCTTC
CASSTPPGQGAYGYTF
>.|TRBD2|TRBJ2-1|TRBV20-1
TGCAGTGCTAGACCCCCCAGGGTACTAGCGGGGTACAATGAGCAGTTCTTC
CSARPPRVLAGYNEQFF
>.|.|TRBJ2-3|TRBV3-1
TGTGCCAACAGCCGAACAGATACGCAGTATTTT
CANSRTDTQYF
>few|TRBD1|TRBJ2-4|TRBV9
TGTGCCAGCAGCGAGATGGGACAGCCCTGGGGCATTCAGTACTTC
CASSEMGQPWGIQYF
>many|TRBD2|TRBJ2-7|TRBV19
TGTGCCAGTAGTGAAGCGGGAGGGGCCTCCTACGAGCAGTACTTC
CASSEAGGASYEQYF
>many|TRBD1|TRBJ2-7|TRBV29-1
TGCAGCGTTGGGGGGACAGACCGCTCCTACGAGCAGTACTTC
CSVGGTDRSYEQYF
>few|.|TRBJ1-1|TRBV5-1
TGCGCCAGCAGCGAGAGGCCGTCGGTAGGGGCTGAAGCTTTCTTT
CASSERPSVGAEAFF
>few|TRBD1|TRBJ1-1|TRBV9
TGTGCCAGCAGCGTAGAGGGACAGGGGGCCGGGACTGAAGCTTTCTTT
CASSVEGQGAGTEAFF
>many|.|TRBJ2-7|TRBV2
TGTGCCGGAAAAAGGAGCATTCGGGACTACGAGCAGTACTTC
CAGKRSIRDYEQYF
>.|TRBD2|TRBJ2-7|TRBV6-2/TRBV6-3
TGTGCCAGCAGTCCCGGGACTAGCGGGGGCCTCTACGAGCAGTACTTC
CASSPGTSGGLYEQYF
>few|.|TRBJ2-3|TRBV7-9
TGTGCCAGCAGCTTACGGGGGATCGCAGATACGCAGTATTTT
CASSLRGIADTQYF
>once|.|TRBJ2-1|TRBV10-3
TGTGCCATCAGCACCGGGACGGACAATGAGCAGTTCTTC
CAISTGTDNEQFF
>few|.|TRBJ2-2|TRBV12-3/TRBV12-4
TGTGCCAGCAGTGGTATCGACGGGGAGCTGTTTTTT
CASSGIDGELFF
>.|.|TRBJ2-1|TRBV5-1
TGCGCCAGCGGGGGCGGGAGTACGTACAATGAGCAGTTCTTC
CASGGGSTYNEQFF
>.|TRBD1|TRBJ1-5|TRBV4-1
TGCGCCAGCAGCCGGGGGGACAGGGGAGGCAATCAGCCCCAGCATTTT
CASSRGDRGGNQPQHF
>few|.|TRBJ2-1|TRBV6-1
TGTGCCTGCCGAGCGAACAATGAGCAGTTCTTC
CACRANNEQFF
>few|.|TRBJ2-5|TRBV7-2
TGTGCCAGCAGCTTATCAGGGATCCAAGAGACCCAGTACTTC
CASSLSGIQETQYF
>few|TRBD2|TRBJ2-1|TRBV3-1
TGTGCCAGCAGCCCCTTAGCGGGGGAGGGGAACAATGAGCAGTTCTTC
CASSPLAGEGNNEQFF
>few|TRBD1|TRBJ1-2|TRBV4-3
TGCGCCAGCAGCTACGACAGGGTCTATGGCTACACCTTC
CASSYDRVYGYTF
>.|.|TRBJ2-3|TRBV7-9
TGTGCCAGCGGCAGGGAGGCAACAGATACGCAGTATTTT
CASGREATDTQYF
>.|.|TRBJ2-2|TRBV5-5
TGTGCCAGCAGCCCCTTAGGCGCGTCCGGGGAGCTGTTTTTT
CASSPLGASGELFF